The 11 T cell receptor beta chains given below trace back to one sample, sequenced in a study of blood T cell repertoires in COVID-19 (TCRdb year 2020). To prepare the library, the immunoSEQ multiplex PCR assay was applied. TCRdb retrieved this table from immuneACCESS and kept in-frame rearrangements only. Not all clones are present; in checked studies, unresolved V genes account for under half, and no reason is known for the remainder. The table for this sample lists some 300,000 clones; roughly 86% of them were counted only once. The ten largest clones add up to roughly 2.9% of the sample. Sequenced input: PBMCs or T cells enriched from blood (not recorded which). Receptor source: a woman between 50 and 59 years old who had been exposed to COVID-19.

The rearrangement links TRBV7-2 to TRBJ1-1; 7 nucleotides align to TRBD1. Germline V gives CDR1 SGHTA, CDR2 FQGNSA. The ends lost 0 bases at V and 9 bases at J; junction bases unmatched: 4. CDR3 length equals 13 residues. For the CDR3, the DNA is TGTGCCAGCAGCTTAGCGCTACAGGGGAAAGCTTTCTTT. Translated, it gives CASSLALQGKAFF.

The rearrangement joins TRBV5-1 to TRBJ1-1, with D maybe TRBD1 (6 bases). Germline CDR1 SGHRS, CDR2 YFSETQ. Trimming stripped 0 bases from V and 10 bases from J, with 10 bases between. This CDR3 contains 12 residues. The CDR3 region is CASSLVGAGAFF. DNA of the CDR3: TGCGCCAGCAGCTTGGTGGGGGCGGGAGCTTTCTTT.

This clone was detected once. The rearrangement links TRBV28 to TRBJ2-7; 10 nucleotides match TRBD1. The CDR3 is 14 residues long. Germline trimming cut 3 bases from V and 5 bases from J; bases unmatched to any gene: 4. CDR1 MDHEN and CDR2 SYDVKM come from the germline V gene. The CDR3 spells CASSLGTGVNEQYF. Here the CDR3 DNA reads TGTGCCAGCAGTTTGGGGACAGGGGTCAACGAGCAGTACTTC.

The V gene is TRBV10-3, the J gene TRBJ2-1; no clear D. The germline gives CDR1 ENHRY, CDR2 SYGVKD. This CDR3 is 13 amino acids long. Trimming stripped 3 bases from V and 8 bases from J, with 11 bases between. CDR3 bases: TGTGCCATCAGTGAACGGTATTCCGATGAGCAGTTCTTC. It is translated as CAISERYSDEQFF.

The chain recombines TRBV6-5 with TRBJ1-3; 7 nucleotides line up with TRBD1. The V gene's germline CDR1 is MNHEY and CDR2 SVGAGI. The CDR3 is made up of 14 amino acids. J was trimmed by 1 base and V by 6 bases; bases with no gene match: 3. Here the CDR3 reads CASRTTGSGNTIYF. The CDR3 DNA follows: TGTGCCAGCAGGACGACAGGGTCTGGAAACACCATATATTTT.

The genes are TRBV5-1 and TRBJ2-2; a possible D gene is TRBD1 (5 bases). This CDR3 contains 17 residues. Deletions cut 5 bases from V and 0 bases from J, with 17 bases between. Looked up from germline, CDR1 is SGHRS and CDR2 is YFSETQ. The CDR3 region has the DNA TGCGCCAGCAGGACAGAGCTCGGGCCCGCGAACACCGGGGAGCTGTTTTTT. Protein sequence: CASRTELGPANTGELFF.

The rearrangement links TRBV27 to TRBJ2-7, with 10 bases identical to TRBD1. CDR1 and CDR2 from the germline V gene are MNHEY and SMNVEV (reference sequence). The CDR3 is made up of 15 amino acids. Trimming removed 3 bases from V and 2 bases from J; junction bases left unmatched: 4. The DNA of the CDR3 is TGTGCCAGCAGTTTTGGGGGACAGGGGACCTACGAGCAGTACTTC. Translating it yields CASSFGGQGTYEQYF.

The chain couples TRBV6-5 to TRBJ2-1; weak D call: TRBD2 (5 bases). This CDR3 spans 14 amino acids. V lost 7 bases and J 3 bases, leaving 13 bases between the germline ends. Germline V lookup: CDR1 MNHEY, CDR2 SVGAGI. The CDR3 nucleotides read TGTGCCAGCACGATCAACGGGGACTACAATGAGCAGTTCTTC. It encodes CASTINGDYNEQFF.

The V call is TRBV11-3, the J call TRBJ1-4; unclear D gene. The CDR3 has 11 residues. V dropped 5 bases and J dropped 5 bases, with 3 bases sitting between them. Germline CDR1 and CDR2: SGHNT and YENEEA. CDR3 in amino acids: CASSLNEKLFF. The CDR3 nucleotides are TGTGCCAGCAGCCTGAATGAAAAACTGTTTTTT.

The V and J genes are TRBV14 and TRBJ2-7; 8 bases are a match to TRBD1. This CDR3 is 15 amino acids long. After removal of 0 bases from V and 2 bases from J, the junction contained 3 bases not matched to a gene. Per the germline V gene, CDR1 is SGHDN and CDR2 is FVKESK. The CDR3 DNA reads as TGTGCCAGCAGCCAAGATAGGGGACAGGCCTACGAGCAGTACTTC. Translated: CASSQDRGQAYEQYF.

V gene TRBV6-1 combines with J gene TRBJ1-6; 7 nucleotides match TRBD1. This CDR3 comprises 14 residues. Looked up from germline, CDR1 is MNHNS and CDR2 is SASEGT. V shed 1 base, J shed 6 bases, and the junction held 0 bases outside the gene matches. In nucleotides, the CDR3 is TGTGCCAGCAGTGAAGGACAGGGTAATTCACCCCTCCACTTT. Residues: CASSEGQGNSPLHF.